The 4 T cell receptor beta chains reported below all come from one sample, sequenced in a study of blood T cell repertoires in COVID-19. Sequencing was performed with immunoSEQ multiplex PCR; in TCRdb, only in-frame clones are kept and a portion is missing. The data hold 130,000 to 150,000 clones, with 75% to 90% observed a single time. The specimen was PBMCs or T cells enriched from blood (not recorded which). The origin of the receptors is a woman aged 40 to 50 who had been exposed to COVID-19.

The genes are TRBV18 and TRBJ1-1; maybe TRBD1 (5 bases). Germline lookup yields CDR1 KGHSH and CDR2 LQKENI. With 3 bases removed from V and 2 bases from J, the gap between germline ends came to 7 bases. The CDR3 spans 13 residues. CDR3 sequence (DNA): TGTGCCAGCTCACCGGGGGGAAACACTGAAGCTTTCTTT. Translating it yields CASSPGGNTEAFF.

For the CDR3, the DNA is TGTGCCAGCAGTGAGTTTAGCGGGGGGGCCATATACGAGCAGTACTTC. Residues: CASSEFSGGAIYEQYF. This sequence joins TRBV6-1 and TRBJ2-7, with 11 bases aligning to TRBD2. From germline, CDR1 is MNHNS and CDR2 SASEGT. The CDR3 covers 16 residues. V lost 3 bases to trimming and J lost 4 bases; unmatched junction nucleotides: 8.

This chain uses TRBV3-1 (or the pseudogene TRBV3-2) with TRBJ2-1, with D tentatively TRBD2 (7 bases). This CDR3 contains 15 residues. V dropped 1 base and J dropped 10 bases, with 17 bases sitting between them. Germline V gene sequence: CDR1 LGHDT, CDR2 YNNKEL (reference sequence). The CDR3 coding sequence is TGTGCCAGCAGCCAAGGTATAGGCGGGGGCATGGAGCAGTTCTTC. Its translation is CASSQGIGGGMEQFF.

The chain combines TRBV9 with TRBJ2-4; 7 bases match TRBD1. V was pared by 6 bases and J by 2 bases, with 17 bases of the junction left unmatched. The CDR3 runs to 18 residues. CDR1 SGDLS and CDR2 YYNGEE come from the germline V gene. CDR3 sequence reads: CASNHSGWDSSSKNIQYF. The CDR3 DNA sequence: TGTGCCAGCAACCATTCAGGCTGGGACAGTAGCTCCAAAAACATTCAGTACTTC.